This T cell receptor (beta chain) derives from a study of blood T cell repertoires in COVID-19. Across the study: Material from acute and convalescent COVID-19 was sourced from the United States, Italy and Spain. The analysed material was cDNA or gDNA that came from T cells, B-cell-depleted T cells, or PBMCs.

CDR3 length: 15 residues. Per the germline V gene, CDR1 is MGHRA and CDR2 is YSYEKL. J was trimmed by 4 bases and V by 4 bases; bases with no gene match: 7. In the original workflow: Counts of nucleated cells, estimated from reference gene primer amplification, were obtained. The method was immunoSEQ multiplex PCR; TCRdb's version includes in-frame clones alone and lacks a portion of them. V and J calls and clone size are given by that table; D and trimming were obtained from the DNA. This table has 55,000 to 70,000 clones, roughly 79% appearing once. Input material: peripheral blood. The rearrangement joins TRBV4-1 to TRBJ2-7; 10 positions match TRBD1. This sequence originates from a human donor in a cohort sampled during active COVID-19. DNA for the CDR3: TGCGCCAGCAGCCCCCACTTGGGACAGGGGTACGAGCAGTACTTC. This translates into CASSPHLGQGYEQYF.